The 19 T cell receptor delta chains given below trace back to one sample, sequenced in a study of Vδ1+ human thymocytes (dated by TCRdb to 2016 to 2019). The study at large found these results: Thymic TRG and TRD repertoires appeared highly polyclonal with Gaussian CDR3 length distributions, unlike oligoclonal peripheral blood repertoires.

The antigens these receptors bind are not known. Reads for this sample came from an Illumina MiSeq. RNA was isolated using the RNeasy mini kit, and reverse transcription was performed with Superscript III. To generate the CDR3 amplicons, a multiplex PCR was run using pooled V-gene forward primers together with a constant-region reverse primer that carried Illumina adaptor overhangs. TCRdb reprocessed the public reads with the caller CATT; rows with the same DNA were merged afterwards. This sample is represented by some 54,000 delta-chain clones; less than 20% of them were singletons. In total, the top ten clones hold approximately 0.54% of the sample. The sequenced sample consisted of Vdelta1+ gamma-delta thymocytes from the thymus. In light of the paper, this sample's cell subset or site label describes: FACS-sorted CD3+ TCRalphabeta- TCRVdelta1+ TCRVdelta2- thymocytes. The receptors come from a boy younger than two who had congenital heart surgery.

This clone showed up just a few times. Other DNA sequences in this sample translate to the same CDR3. The chain combines TRDV1 with TRDJ1; TRDD3 matches 10 bases. The CDR3 has 22 amino acids. Trimming cost V 1 base and J 0 bases; bases outside gene matches: 20. Germline assignment: CDR1 TSWWSYY and CDR2 QGS. The CDR3 is CALGEPESPPCTGGLYTDKLIF. CDR3 nucleotides: TGTGCTCTTGGGGAACCAGAAAGTCCTCCCTGTACTGGGGGATTGTACACCGATAAACTCATCTTT.

The gene calls are TRDV1 and TRDJ1; D is ambiguous. The CDR3 is made up of 15 amino acids. V was pared by 3 bases and J by 8 bases, with 19 bases between. The germline V gene encodes CDR1 TSWWSYY and CDR2 QGS. Here the CDR3 DNA reads TGTGCTCTTGGGGACCCAATTCGGGCCGCAGGGAAACTCATCTTT. It codes for CALGDPIRAAGKLIF.

The sample holds a few counts of this clone. The J gene is TRDJ1, the V gene TRDV3, with 8 bases identical to TRDD2. V dropped 2 bases and J dropped 0; count of bases not matched to a gene: 14. Germline values: CDR1 TVYSNPD, CDR2 GDNSRS (reference sequence). This CDR3 has 17 residues. DNA of the CDR3: TGTGCCTTTCACTTCCTACCCATACTGGCGTACACCGATAAACTCATCTTT. This codes for CAFHFLPILAYTDKLIF.

The chain carries TRDV1 and TRDJ1, with 9 bases identical to TRDD2. The trim removed 1 base at V and 2 bases at J, leaving 11 bases unmatched. The CDR3 length is 18 residues. Germline assignment: CDR1 TSWWSYY and CDR2 QGS. CDR3 residues: CALGERPSYPVLTDKLIF. The CDR3 nucleotides are TGTGCTCTTGGGGAACGGCCTTCCTACCCCGTACTGACCGATAAACTCATCTTT.

The chain is built from TRDV1 and TRDJ1, with D maybe TRDD2 (5 bases). V was pared by 0 bases and J by 1 base, with 9 bases between. The germline V gene has CDR1 TSWWSYY and CDR2 QGS. The CDR3 runs 15 residues. CDR3 in DNA: TGTGCTCTTGGGGAACTAATCCTAACCACCGATAAACTCATCTTT. Translating it yields CALGELILTTDKLIF.

This clone was observed a handful of times. This rearrangement joins TRDV1 to TRDJ1; 9 bases align to TRDD2. Germline CDR1 and CDR2: TSWWSYY and QGS. The junction had 24 bases not matched to a gene; V was cut back by 0 bases and J by 1 base. The CDR3 contains 23 residues. CDR3 coding DNA: TGTGCTCTTGGGGAACTCGGCGGAGCCTTCCTACGAGCCACTTACTGGGGCACCGATAAACTCATCTTT. Amino acids: CALGELGGAFLRATYWGTDKLIF.

The chain couples TRDV1 to TRDJ1, with unresolved D. V lost 3 bases to trimming and J lost 4 bases, with 24 bases between them. Germline CDR1 reads TSWWSYY; CDR2 reads QGS. This CDR3 contains 18 residues. CDR3 in amino acids: CALGDDPPSSVLHDKLIF. CDR3 nucleotides: TGTGCTCTTGGGGACGATCCCCCAAGCAGCGTACTGCACGATAAACTCATCTTT.

The chain combines TRDV1 with TRDJ1, with TRDD3 matching 9 bases. Germline V gene sequence: CDR1 TSWWSYY, CDR2 QGS. V shed 0 bases and J 0 bases; nucleotides not matched to a gene: 23. This CDR3 region has 23 residues. The CDR3 DNA reads TGTGCTCTTGGGGAACTAAGATCCCTTCCTCCGTACTGGGGGACCCCGTACACCGATAAACTCATCTTT. Translating gives CALGELRSLPPYWGTPYTDKLIF.

A word on this clone: A clone one base away is much larger, so this may be a read error. The V gene is TRDV2, the J gene TRDJ1, with 13 bases identical to TRDD3. The V gene's germline CDR1 is GEAIGNYY and CDR2 EKD. This CDR3 contains 18 residues. CDR3 amino acids: CACDPGELGDTSADKPIF. CDR3 coding DNA: TGTGCCTGTGACCCCGGTGAACTGGGGGATACGAGTGCCGATAAACCCATCTTT.

The chain combines TRDV1 with TRDJ1, with a tentative D call TRDD3 (6 bases). The germline V gene encodes CDR1 TSWWSYY and CDR2 QGS. Trimming cost V 1 base and J 3 bases, with 21 bases left between them. The CDR3 contains 18 residues. CDR3 nucleotides: TGTGCTCTTGGGGAACGGGGACGCCTGGGCGGGGGACCCGATAAACTCATCTTT. Protein: CALGERGRLGGGPDKLIF.

This clone was seen a handful of times. The V call is TRDV1, the J call TRDJ1, with no clear D. The CDR3 has 16 residues. CDR1 and CDR2 (germline): TSWWSYY, QGS. Trimming removed 2 bases from V and 2 bases from J, with 15 bases in between. CDR3 sequence: CALGEGRPLLTDKLIF. The CDR3 DNA is TGTGCTCTTGGGGAAGGACGTCCCCTGCTGACCGATAAACTCATCTTT.

This clone was counted only a few times. The V and J genes are TRDV1 and TRDJ1; 10 bases are shared with TRDD3. Per germline, CDR1 TSWWSYY and CDR2 QGS. This CDR3 region has 20 residues. V was clipped by 3 bases and J by 0 bases; unmatched bases: 16. CDR3 sequence: CALGDSPFGVLGDHTDKLIF. DNA for the CDR3: TGTGCTCTTGGGGACTCCCCCTTTGGGGTACTGGGGGATCACACCGATAAACTCATCTTT.

As to this clone: A junction boundary mismatches the germline segment, possibly from a read error. V is TRDV1 and J is TRDJ1; 7 nucleotides line up with TRDD3. CDR3 length: 24 residues. Germline V gene data show CDR1 as TSWWSYY and CDR2 as QGS. The CDR3 coding sequence is TGTGCTCTTGGGGAACTCCTTAAGTTTCCCCCGCTCGTCAGCTACTGGGGCCCTACCGATAAACTCACCTTT. Its protein is CALGELLKFPPLVSYWGPTDKLTF.

The chain employs TRDV1 and TRDJ1; a possible D gene is TRDD3 (5 bases). The CDR3 runs 17 residues. Trimming cost V 0 bases and J 0 bases, with 14 bases left between them. CDR1 is TSWWSYY and CDR2 is QGS in the germline V gene. The CDR3 DNA is TGTGCTCTTGGGGAACTGTCGGGGACCTCGTACACCGATAAACTCATCTTT. Its protein is CALGELSGTSYTDKLIF.

This clone was counted many times. The chain carries TRDV2 and TRDJ1; 9 nucleotides align to TRDD2. The trim removed 5 bases at V and 3 bases at J, leaving 9 bases unmatched. Germline CDR1 reads GEAIGNYY; CDR2 reads EKD. This CDR3 spans 15 amino acids. CDR3 protein: CACAFLRGTPDKLIF. DNA for the CDR3: TGTGCCTGTGCCTTCCTACGGGGGACCCCCGATAAACTCATCTTT.

The genes are TRDV1 and TRDJ1; 9 bases match TRDD3. The V gene's germline CDR1 is TSWWSYY and CDR2 QGS. CDR3 size: 20 residues. With V trimmed by 4 bases and J by 1 base, 19 bases remained unmatched. The CDR3 nucleotides are TGTGCTCTTGGGGCCTTCGTCCTCTTGTTGGGGGATAGGGGCACCGATAAACTCATCTTT. Its protein is CALGAFVLLLGDRGTDKLIF.

Only a few counts were recorded for this clone. The chain combines TRDV1 with TRDJ1; 11 nucleotides match TRDD3. The CDR3 is 23 residues long. Germline CDR1 reads TSWWSYY; CDR2 reads QGS. V was clipped by 3 bases and J by 7 bases; unmatched bases: 31. The CDR3 DNA reads as TGTGCTCTTGGGGATGACGGACTTCCTACGTCTTGGGGGATACGTCGCCTATTGGGTAAACTCATCTTT. It specifies CALGDDGLPTSWGIRRLLGKLIF.

This chain connects TRDV1 to TRDJ1; TRDD3 aligns across 9 bases. With V trimmed by 0 bases and J by 3 bases, 14 bases remained unmatched. Germline V CDR1 and CDR2: TSWWSYY, QGS. There are 19 residues in the CDR3. The CDR3 protein is CALGELESYSWGMADKLIF. The CDR3 region has the DNA TGTGCTCTTGGGGAACTAGAGTCCTACTCCTGGGGGATGGCCGATAAACTCATCTTT.

This chain uses TRDV1 with TRDJ1, with D possibly matching TRDD3 (5 bases). Per the germline V gene, CDR1 is TSWWSYY and CDR2 is QGS. This CDR3 spans 14 amino acids. The V end lost 0 bases, the J end lost 3 bases, and 8 bases lay between the germline ends. For the CDR3, the DNA is TGTGCTCTTGGGGAACTGTGGGGCCCCGATAAACTCATCTTT. Amino acid sequence: CALGELWGPDKLIF.